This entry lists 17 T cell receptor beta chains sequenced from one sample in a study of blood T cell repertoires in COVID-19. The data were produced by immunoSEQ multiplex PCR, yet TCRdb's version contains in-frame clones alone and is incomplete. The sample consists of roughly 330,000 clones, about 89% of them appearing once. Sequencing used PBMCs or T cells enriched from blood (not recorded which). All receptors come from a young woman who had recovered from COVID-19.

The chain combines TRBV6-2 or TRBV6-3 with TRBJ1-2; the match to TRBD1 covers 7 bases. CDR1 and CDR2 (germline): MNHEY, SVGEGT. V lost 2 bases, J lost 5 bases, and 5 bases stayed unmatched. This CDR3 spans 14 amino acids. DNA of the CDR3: TGTGCCAGCAGTTACGGGGACAGAAGTTATGGCTACACCTTC. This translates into CASSYGDRSYGYTF.

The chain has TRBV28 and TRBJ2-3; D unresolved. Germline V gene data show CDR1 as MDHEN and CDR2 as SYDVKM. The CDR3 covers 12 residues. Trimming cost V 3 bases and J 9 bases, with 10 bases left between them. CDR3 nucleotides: TGTGCCAGCAGTTTGTATCGAGTCACGCAGTATTTT. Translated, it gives CASSLYRVTQYF.

For the CDR3, the DNA is TGTGCCAGCAGCGTTCAGGGGTACCAAGAGACCCAGTACTTC. Its translation: CASSVQGYQETQYF. The genes are TRBV7-2 and TRBJ2-5; tentative D call: TRBD1 (6 bases). Trimming stripped 5 bases from V and 0 bases from J, with 10 bases between. Germline CDR1 reads SGHTA; CDR2 reads FQGNSA. This CDR3 comprises 14 residues.

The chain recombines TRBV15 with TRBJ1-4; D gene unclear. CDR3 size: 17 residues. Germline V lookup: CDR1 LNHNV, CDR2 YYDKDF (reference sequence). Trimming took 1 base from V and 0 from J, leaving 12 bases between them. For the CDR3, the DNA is TGTGCCACCAGCAGAGGCAGCGGTATAACAACTAATGAAAAACTGTTTTTT. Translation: CATSRGSGITTNEKLFF.

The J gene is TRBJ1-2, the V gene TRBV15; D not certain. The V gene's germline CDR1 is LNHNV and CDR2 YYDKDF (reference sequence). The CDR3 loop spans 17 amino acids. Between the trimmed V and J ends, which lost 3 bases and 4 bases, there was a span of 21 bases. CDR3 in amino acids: CATSSPPETAVIYGYTF. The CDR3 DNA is TGTGCCACCAGCAGTCCTCCGGAAACGGCGGTAATCTATGGCTACACCTTC.

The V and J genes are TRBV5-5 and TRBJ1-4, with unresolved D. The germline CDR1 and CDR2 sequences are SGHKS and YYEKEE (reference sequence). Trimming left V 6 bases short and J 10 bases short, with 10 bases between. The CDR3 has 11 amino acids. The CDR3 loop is CASNFPGKLFF. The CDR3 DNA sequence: TGTGCCAGCAACTTTCCGGGAAAACTGTTTTTT. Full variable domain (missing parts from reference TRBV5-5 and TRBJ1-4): DAGVTQSPTHLIKTRGQQVTLRCSPISGHKSVSWYQQVLGQGPQFIFQYYEKEERGRGNFPDRFSARQFPNYSSELNVNALLLGDSALYLCASNFPGKLFFGSGTQLSVL.

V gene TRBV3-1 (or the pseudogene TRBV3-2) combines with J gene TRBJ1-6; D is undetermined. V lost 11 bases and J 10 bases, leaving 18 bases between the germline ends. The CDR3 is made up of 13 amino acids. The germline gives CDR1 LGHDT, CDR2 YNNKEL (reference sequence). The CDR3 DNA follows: TGTGCCGCGCGGTCCTCTAGGCTCTCACCCCTCCACTTT. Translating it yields CAARSSRLSPLHF.

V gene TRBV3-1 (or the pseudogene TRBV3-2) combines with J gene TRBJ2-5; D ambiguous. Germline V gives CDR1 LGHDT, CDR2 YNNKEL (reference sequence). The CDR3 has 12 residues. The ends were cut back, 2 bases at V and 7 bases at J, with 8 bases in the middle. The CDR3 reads CASSQSAGTQYF. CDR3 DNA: TGTGCCAGCAGCCAATCTGCAGGGACCCAGTACTTC.

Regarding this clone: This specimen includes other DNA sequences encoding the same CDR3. The DNA of the CDR3 is TGTGCCAGTAGTAAGGGGCTGAACACTGAAGCTTTCTTT. The encoded protein is CASSKGLNTEAFF. This chain uses TRBV19 with TRBJ1-1, with D possibly matching TRBD1 (5 bases). The V end lost 4 bases, the J end lost 0 bases, and 6 bases lay between the germline ends. The CDR3 has 13 residues. CDR1 is LNHDA, CDR2 SQIVND, per germline (reference sequence).

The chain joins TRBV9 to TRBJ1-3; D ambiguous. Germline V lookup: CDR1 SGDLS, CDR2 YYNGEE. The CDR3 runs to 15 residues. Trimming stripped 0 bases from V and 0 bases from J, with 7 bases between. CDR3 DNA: TGTGCCAGCAGCGTAGAAGCCCGCTCTGGAAACACCATATATTTT. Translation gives CASSVEARSGNTIYF.

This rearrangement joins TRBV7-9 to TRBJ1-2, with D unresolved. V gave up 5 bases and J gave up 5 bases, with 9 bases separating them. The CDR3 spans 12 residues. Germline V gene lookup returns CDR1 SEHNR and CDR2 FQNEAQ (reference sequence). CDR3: CASSLEGYGYTF. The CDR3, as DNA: TGTGCCAGCAGCCTTGAGGGTTATGGCTACACCTTC. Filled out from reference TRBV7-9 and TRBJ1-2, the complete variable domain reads DTGVSQNPRHKITKRGQNVTFRCDPISEHNRLYWYRQTLGQGPEFLTYFQNEAQLEKSRLLSDRFSAERPKGSFSTLEIQRTEQGDSAMYLCASSLEGYGYTFGSGTRLTVV.

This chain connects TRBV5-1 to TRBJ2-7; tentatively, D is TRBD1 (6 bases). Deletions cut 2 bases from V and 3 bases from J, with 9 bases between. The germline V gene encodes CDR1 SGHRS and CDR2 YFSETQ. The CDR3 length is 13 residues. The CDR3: CASSFEDSYEQYF. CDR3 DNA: TGCGCCAGCAGCTTCGAGGACAGCTACGAGCAGTACTTC.

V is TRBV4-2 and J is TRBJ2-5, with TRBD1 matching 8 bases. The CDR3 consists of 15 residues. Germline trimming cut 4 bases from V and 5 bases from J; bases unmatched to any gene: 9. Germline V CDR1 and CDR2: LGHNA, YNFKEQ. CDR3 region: CASSPGGAGDETQYF. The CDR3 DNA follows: TGTGCCAGCAGCCCAGGGGGCGCAGGGGATGAGACCCAGTACTTC.

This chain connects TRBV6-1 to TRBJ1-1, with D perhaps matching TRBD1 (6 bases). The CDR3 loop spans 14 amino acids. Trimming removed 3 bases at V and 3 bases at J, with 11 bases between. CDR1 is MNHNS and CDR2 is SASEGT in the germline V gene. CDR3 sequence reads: CASSDRGSYTEAFF. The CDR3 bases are TGTGCCAGCAGTGATAGGGGGTCCTACACTGAAGCTTTCTTT.

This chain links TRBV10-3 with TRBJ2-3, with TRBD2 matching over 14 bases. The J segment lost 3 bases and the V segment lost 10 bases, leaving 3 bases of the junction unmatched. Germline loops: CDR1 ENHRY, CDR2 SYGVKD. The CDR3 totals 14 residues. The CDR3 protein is CATGLAGGTDTQYF. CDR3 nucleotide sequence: TGTGCCACCGGACTAGCGGGGGGAACAGATACGCAGTATTTT.

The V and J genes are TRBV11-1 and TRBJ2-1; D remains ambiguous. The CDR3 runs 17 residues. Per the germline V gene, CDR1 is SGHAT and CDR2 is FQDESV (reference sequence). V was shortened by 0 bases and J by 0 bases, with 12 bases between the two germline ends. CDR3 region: CASSLALSANSYNEQFF. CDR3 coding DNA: TGTGCCAGCAGCTTAGCCTTATCCGCGAACTCCTACAATGAGCAGTTCTTC.

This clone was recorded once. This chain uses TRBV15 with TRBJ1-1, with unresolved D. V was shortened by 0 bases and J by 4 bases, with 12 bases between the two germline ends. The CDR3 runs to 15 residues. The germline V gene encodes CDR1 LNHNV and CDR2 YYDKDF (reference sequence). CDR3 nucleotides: TGTGCCACCAGCAGAGATCCCATTCGAGCCACTGAAGCTTTCTTT. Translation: CATSRDPIRATEAFF.